The clone carrying this T cell receptor beta chain appeared many times. Its antigen is unknown. The germline V gene encodes CDR1 ENHRY and CDR2 SYGVKD. The CDR3 has 13 residues. The V gene lost 6 bases and the J gene lost 5 bases, with 13 bases spanning the gap. This record comes from a study of T cells after yellow fever vaccination. Points from the study as a whole: In FACS-sorted repertoires, abundant clonotypes from the bulk population could appear as contaminants.

A 5'RACE template-switching step, the method used to make TCR cDNA, added a universal primer site and UMIs. TCRdb used MiXCR to reprocess the 5' RACE reads, holding one entry per CDR3 protein. The repertoire holds a few hundred thousand distinct CDR3 sequences, with about 4.5% as singletons. The genes are TRBV10-3 and TRBJ2-5; D not certain. The source of this sequence is a young man who received the YFV17D yellow fever vaccine. The sample here was PBMCs, taken 15 days after the yellow fever booster vaccination. CDR3 sequence: CAISLRAPETQYF. The CDR3 DNA is TGTGCCATCAGCCTAAGAGCGCCCGAGACCCAGTACTTC.